This entry lists 27 T cell receptor beta chains sequenced from one sample in a study of human T cells and chemical hapten exposure. Indicated time point: patch test 1, 2 weeks after DPC sensitization. Indicated treatment: therapeutic diphenylcyclopropenone sensitization with weekly scalp DPC. TCRdb recomputed calls from the RACE reads with MiXCR, one row per CDR3 protein. The top ten clones hold roughly 7.9% of a sample with 300,000 to 350,000 distinct CDR3 sequences, approximately 6.9% of them seen once. Specimen: whole blood, collected in connection with sensitization to the hapten diphenylcyclopropenone (DPC). The origin of the receptors is a woman younger than 35 with alopecia areata. Some clones in this sample may be carry-over from other donors' samples.

V is TRBV5-1 and J is TRBJ2-3; TRBD1 matches at 11 bases. Trimming removed 2 bases from V and 2 bases from J; junction bases left unmatched: 7. In germline, CDR1 is SGHRS, CDR2 YFSETQ. CDR3 length: 17 residues. CDR3 sequence (DNA): TGCGCCAGCAGCTTTTTTCCGGGACAGGGGGTCACAGATACGCAGTATTTT. This codes for CASSFFPGQGVTDTQYF.

A few counts support this clonotype. The chain has TRBV5-1 and TRBJ1-6; D is unclear. The germline V gene encodes CDR1 SGHRS and CDR2 YFSETQ. V was pared by 4 bases and J by 7 bases, with 12 bases between. CDR3 size: 14 residues. Here the CDR3 reads CASSTQGPNSPLHF. The CDR3 DNA sequence: TGCGCCAGCAGCACTCAAGGTCCCAATTCACCCCTCCACTTT.

In its sample, this clonotype was seen many times. The chain employs TRBV19 and TRBJ2-3; D not certain. Trimming removed 2 bases at V and 5 bases at J, with 8 bases between. The CDR3 length is 13 residues. Germline V gives CDR1 LNHDA, CDR2 SQIVND (reference sequence). DNA of the CDR3: TGTGCCAGTAGTATAATTCTTAAAGATACGCAGTATTTT. Amino acid sequence: CASSIILKDTQYF.

This clonotype was counted many times. The gene calls are TRBV6-2 or TRBV6-3 and TRBJ1-2, with a weak D call TRBD1 (6 bases). Per germline, CDR1 MNHEY and CDR2 SVGEGT. The CDR3 runs 18 residues. Deletions cut 4 bases from V and 6 bases from J, with 27 bases between. The CDR3 DNA reads as TGTGCCAGCAGTTCCCCCCCCTCGGACAGCCGCTCCGTGGATGGCTACACCTTC. The encoded protein is CASSSPPSDSRSVDGYTF.

This clonotype turned up a few times. V is TRBV11-3 and J is TRBJ2-3, with 8 bases that match TRBD1. The CDR3 length is 16 residues. Germline-derived CDR1 and CDR2 are SGHNT and YENEEA. The V segment lost 4 bases and the J segment 2 bases; nucleotides outside the gene matches: 8. The CDR3 spells CASSSGGRGFTDTQYF. DNA of the CDR3: TGTGCCAGCAGCTCAGGGGGCAGGGGTTTCACAGATACGCAGTATTTT.

This clonotype appeared a few times. This chain joins TRBV5-1 and TRBJ2-7, with D hard to call. The CDR3 loop spans 14 amino acids. V lost 1 base and J lost 3, with 11 bases in between. Germline assignment: CDR1 SGHRS and CDR2 YFSETQ. In nucleotides, the CDR3 is TGCGCCAGCAGCTTGTATCCCCAGAACTACGAGCAGTACTTC. Amino acids: CASSLYPQNYEQYF. Full variable domain (missing parts from reference TRBV5-1 and TRBJ2-7): KAGVTQTPRYLIKTRGQQVTLSCSPISGHRSVSWYQQTPGQGLQFLFEYFSETQRNKGNFPGRFSGRQFSNSRSEMNVSTLELGDSALYLCASSLYPQNYEQYFGPGTRLTVT.

This clonotype was counted at least ten times. This sequence joins TRBV3-1 and TRBJ2-7; weak D call: TRBD2 (5 bases). This CDR3 is 15 amino acids long. Trimming removed 5 bases at V and 2 bases at J, with 16 bases between. Germline-derived CDR1 and CDR2 are LGHDT and YNNKEL (reference sequence). In DNA form, the CDR3 reads TGTGCCAGCAGCAAGACCCCGGGATTCACCTACGAGCAGTACTTC. Amino acids: CASSKTPGFTYEQYF.

In this sample, this clonotype turned up a few times. This chain uses TRBV12-3 or TRBV12-4 with TRBJ1-1; D remains unclear. The CDR3 runs 14 residues. Trimming took 3 bases from V and 0 from J, leaving 8 bases between them. The CDR3: CASSFSHLNTEAFF. CDR3 in DNA: TGTGCCAGCAGTTTTTCCCATTTGAACACTGAAGCTTTCTTT.

The sample holds many counts of this clonotype. The chain couples TRBV29-1 to TRBJ2-1; no definite D call. V lost 7 bases to trimming and J lost 6 bases, with 13 bases between them. This CDR3 has 12 residues. The germline V gene encodes CDR1 SQVTM and CDR2 ANQGSEA. The CDR3 sequence: CSAVLLGNEQFF. The CDR3 bases are TGCAGCGCTGTCCTGTTAGGCAATGAGCAGTTCTTC.

The chain's CDR3 is CASSLSAPWQYF. The CDR3 DNA follows: TGTGCCAGCAGCTTAAGCGCGCCCTGGCAGTATTTT. J is TRBJ2-3 and V is TRBV7-2; D is undetermined. The CDR3 sequence is 12 residues long. Trimming stripped 2 bases from V and 11 bases from J, with 11 bases between. Germline V gene lookup returns CDR1 SGHTA and CDR2 FQGNSA.

The table lists this clonotype with many counts. The chain recombines TRBV21-1 with TRBJ2-3. TRBV21-1 is designated a pseudogene. The CDR3 is made up of 17 amino acids. CDR3 coding DNA: TGTGCCAGCAGCAAAGTTCCCAGAACCGACGCGGTAGATACGCAGTATTTT. Protein: CASSKVPRTDAVDTQYF.

This clonotype was counted many times. J is TRBJ2-6 and V is TRBV4-1; D is uncertain. The CDR3 is 13 residues long. CDR1 is MGHRA and CDR2 is YSYEKL in the germline V gene. V lost 6 bases and J lost 0, with 3 bases in between. This CDR3 is CASRYSGANVLTF. Here the CDR3 DNA reads TGCGCCAGCAGGTACTCTGGGGCCAACGTCCTGACTTTC.

This chain uses TRBV2 with TRBJ1-5; a possible D gene is TRBD1 (5 bases). Germline V gene data show CDR1 as SNHLY and CDR2 as FYNNEI. The CDR3 is 15 amino acids. V was clipped by 6 bases and J by 4 bases, with 16 bases between them. The CDR3 sequence: CASRAVGGRNQPQHF. CDR3 nucleotide sequence: TGTGCCAGCAGGGCCGTTGGGGGTCGGAATCAGCCCCAGCATTTT.

The V gene is TRBV4-2, the J gene TRBJ2-7; 11 nucleotides align to TRBD1. Germline CDR1 is LGHNA and CDR2 is YNFKEQ. The junction had 6 bases not matched to a gene; V was cut back by 3 bases and J by 2 bases. There are 16 residues in the CDR3. The CDR3 here is CASSQAQGQGAYEQYF. CDR3 nucleotides: TGTGCCAGCAGCCAGGCCCAGGGACAGGGGGCCTACGAGCAGTACTTC.

CDR3 region: CASSFPGAATEAFF. As DNA, the CDR3 is TGTGCCAGCAGCTTCCCTGGGGCCGCCACTGAAGCTTTCTTT. The V gene is TRBV11-2, the J gene TRBJ1-1, with a weak D call TRBD1 (5 bases). Trimming cost V 3 bases and J 4 bases, with 12 bases left between them. Germline CDR1 SGHAT, CDR2 FQNNGV. This CDR3 has 14 residues.

This chain links TRBV7-9 with TRBJ2-1; D uncertain. Germline assignment: CDR1 SEHNR and CDR2 FQNEAQ (reference sequence). The CDR3 sequence is 13 residues long. Between the trimmed V and J ends, which lost 4 bases and 5 bases, there was a span of 9 bases. The CDR3 nucleotides read TGTGCCAGCAGCTCTGGACGGGACAATGAGCAGTTCTTC. Translation gives CASSSGRDNEQFF.

This clonotype was found a few times. The chain recombines TRBV28 with TRBJ2-3, with D perhaps matching TRBD2 (6 bases). The V end lost 7 bases, the J end lost 0 bases, and 17 bases lay between the germline ends. CDR1 is MDHEN and CDR2 is SYDVKM in the germline V gene. The CDR3 has 16 residues. The CDR3, as DNA: TGTGCCAGCAAGGGGCGGGGTGGTAAGAGCACAGATACGCAGTATTTT. Translation gives CASKGRGGKSTDTQYF.

This clonotype was observed a few times. The rearrangement uses TRBV7-2 and TRBJ2-3; 7 positions match TRBD2. This CDR3 has 15 amino acids. CDR1 SGHTA and CDR2 FQGNSA come from the germline V gene. The trim removed 6 bases at V and 5 bases at J, leaving 11 bases unmatched. CDR3 loop: CASRSRDYRGDTQYF. CDR3 in DNA: TGTGCCAGCAGAAGCCGGGACTATCGTGGAGATACGCAGTATTTT.

There are a few counts of this clonotype. V usage is TRBV4-3 and J usage is TRBJ1-6; the D gene is possibly TRBD1 (5 bases). The CDR3 runs 16 residues. CDR1 LGHNA and CDR2 YSLEER come from the germline V gene. V lost 3 bases, J lost 0 bases, and 9 bases lay in between. In DNA, the CDR3 is TGCGCCAGCAGCCAGGGGGGTAGCTCCTATAATTCACCCCTCCACTTT. The encoded protein is CASSQGGSSYNSPLHF.

The chain is built from TRBV6-6 and TRBJ2-3; 12 positions agree with TRBD2. The length of the CDR3 is 17 residues. Trimming took 1 base from V and 4 from J; bases not matched to a gene: 6. The germline gives CDR1 MNHNY, CDR2 SVGAGI (reference sequence). The CDR3 is CASSYWTSGVFSDTQYF. The DNA of the CDR3 is TGTGCCAGCAGTTACTGGACTAGCGGGGTATTTTCAGATACGCAGTATTTT.

This clonotype was picked up many times. This sequence joins TRBV4-3 and TRBJ2-1; 7 bases agree with TRBD2. J was trimmed by 1 base and V by 0 bases; bases with no gene match: 6. This CDR3 comprises 17 residues. Germline V lookup: CDR1 LGHNA, CDR2 YSLEER. CDR3 coding DNA: TGCGCCAGCAGCCAAGAAGGGACGGGGGGATCCTACAATGAGCAGTTCTTC. It encodes CASSQEGTGGSYNEQFF.

This clonotype was seen a handful of times. This chain joins TRBV25-1 and TRBJ1-2; no clear D. The V end was cut by 5 bases, the J end by 2 bases, with 12 bases between. This CDR3 region has 14 residues. Per germline, CDR1 MGHDK and CDR2 SYGVNS. The CDR3 coding sequence is TGTGCCAGCAGTCGCTTTGGAACGAACTATGGCTACACCTTC. Protein sequence: CASSRFGTNYGYTF.

This clonotype came up a few times. The rearrangement uses TRBV2 and TRBJ1-4; TRBD1 matches at 8 bases. CDR3 size: 15 residues. The J segment lost 6 bases and the V segment lost 3 bases, leaving 6 bases of the junction unmatched. Germline CDR1 reads SNHLY; CDR2 reads FYNNEI. The CDR3 spells CASSDQGAPDEKLFF. The CDR3 DNA is TGTGCCAGCAGTGATCAGGGGGCGCCGGATGAAAAACTGTTTTTT.

In its sample, this clonotype was seen a few times. The CDR3 region has the DNA TGTGCCAGCAGCCGACTAGCGGGGCGAGGATATGAGCAGTTCTTC. Its protein is CASSRLAGRGYEQFF. This rearrangement joins TRBV6-2 or TRBV6-3 to TRBJ2-1, with 11 positions matching TRBD2. The CDR3 is 15 residues long. Germline V gene lookup returns CDR1 MNHEY and CDR2 SVGEGT. Trimming took 6 bases from V and 8 from J; bases not matched to a gene: 9.

There are a few counts of this clonotype. The chain joins TRBV13 to TRBJ2-1, with D perhaps TRBD1 (6 bases). There are 14 residues in the CDR3. Trimming took 0 bases from V and 12 from J, leaving 15 bases between them. Germline V gene lookup returns CDR1 PRHDT and CDR2 FYEKMQ (reference sequence). Written as DNA, the CDR3 is TGTGCCAGCAGCTTAGGCCGGGACACTAGTTGGCAGTTCTTC. It translates to CASSLGRDTSWQFF. The entire variable domain, with the rest obtained from reference TRBV13 and TRBJ2-1, is as follows: AAGVIQSPRHLIKEKRETATLKCYPIPRHDTVYWYQQGPGQDPQFLISFYEKMQSDKGSIPDRFSAQQFSDYHSELNMSSLELGDSALYFCASSLGRDTSWQFFGPGTRLTVL.

This clonotype occurred many times. The V call is TRBV10-3, the J call TRBJ1-5, with D possibly being TRBD1 (5 bases). In germline, CDR1 is ENHRY, CDR2 SYGVKD. The CDR3 is 14 residues long. Deletions cut 10 bases from V and 2 bases from J, with 15 bases between. Here the CDR3 reads CATRTLLGNQPQHF. CDR3 coding DNA: TGTGCCACTAGGACACTCCTCGGCAATCAGCCCCAGCATTTT.

This clonotype is a singleton in its sample. This CDR3 is CASTILAGGPNEQFF. CDR3 DNA: TGTGCCAGTACCATTTTAGCGGGCGGGCCCAATGAGCAGTTCTTC. The chain couples TRBV19 to TRBJ2-1, with 7 nucleotides matching TRBD2. J gave up 6 bases and V 7 bases, and 12 bases lay outside the gene matches. CDR3 length: 15 residues. The germline gives CDR1 LNHDA, CDR2 SQIVND (reference sequence).